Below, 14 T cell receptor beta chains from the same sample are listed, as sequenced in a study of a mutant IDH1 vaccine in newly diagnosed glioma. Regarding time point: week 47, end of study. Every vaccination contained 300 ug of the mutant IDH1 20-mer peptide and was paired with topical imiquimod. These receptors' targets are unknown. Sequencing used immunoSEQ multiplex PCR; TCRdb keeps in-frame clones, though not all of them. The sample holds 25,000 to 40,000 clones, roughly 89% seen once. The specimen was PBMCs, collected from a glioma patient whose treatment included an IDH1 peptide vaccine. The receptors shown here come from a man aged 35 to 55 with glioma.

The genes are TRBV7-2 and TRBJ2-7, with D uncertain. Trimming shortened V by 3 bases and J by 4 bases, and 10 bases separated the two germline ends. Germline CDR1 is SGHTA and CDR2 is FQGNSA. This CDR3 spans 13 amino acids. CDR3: CASSLGVTYEQYF. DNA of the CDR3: TGTGCCAGCAGCTTGGGCGTCACGTACGAGCAGTACTTC.

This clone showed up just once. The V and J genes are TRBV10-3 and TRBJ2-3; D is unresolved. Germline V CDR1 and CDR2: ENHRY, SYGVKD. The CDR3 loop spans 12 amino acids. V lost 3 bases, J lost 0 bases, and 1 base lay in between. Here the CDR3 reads CAISDSTDTQYF. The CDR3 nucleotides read TGTGCCATCAGTGATAGCACAGATACGCAGTATTTT.

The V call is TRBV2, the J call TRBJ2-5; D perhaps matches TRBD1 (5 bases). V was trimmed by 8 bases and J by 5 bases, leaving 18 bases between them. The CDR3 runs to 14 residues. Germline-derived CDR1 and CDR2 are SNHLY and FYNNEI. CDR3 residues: CASGRQIGAETQYF. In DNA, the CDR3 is TGTGCCAGCGGTAGACAGATTGGCGCGGAGACCCAGTACTTC.

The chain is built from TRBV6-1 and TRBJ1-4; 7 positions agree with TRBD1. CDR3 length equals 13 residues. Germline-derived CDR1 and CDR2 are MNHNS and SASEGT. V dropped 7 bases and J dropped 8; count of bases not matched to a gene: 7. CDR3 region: CASNWDSSEKLFF. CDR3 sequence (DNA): TGTGCCAGCAACTGGGACAGCTCCGAAAAACTGTTTTTT.

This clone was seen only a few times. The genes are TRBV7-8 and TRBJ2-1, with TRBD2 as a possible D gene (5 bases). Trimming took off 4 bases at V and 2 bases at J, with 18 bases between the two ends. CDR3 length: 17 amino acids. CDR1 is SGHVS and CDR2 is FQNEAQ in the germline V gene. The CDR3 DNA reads TGTGCCAGCAGCTCGACGGACCGCAGCGGCCCCTACAATGAGCAGTTCTTC. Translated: CASSSTDRSGPYNEQFF. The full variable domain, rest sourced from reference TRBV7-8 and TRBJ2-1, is GAGVSQSPRYKVAKRGQDVALRCDPISGHVSLFWYQQALGQGPEFLTYFQNEAQLDKSGLPSDRFFAERPEGSVSTLKIQRTQQEDSAVYLCASSSTDRSGPYNEQFFGPGTRLTVL.

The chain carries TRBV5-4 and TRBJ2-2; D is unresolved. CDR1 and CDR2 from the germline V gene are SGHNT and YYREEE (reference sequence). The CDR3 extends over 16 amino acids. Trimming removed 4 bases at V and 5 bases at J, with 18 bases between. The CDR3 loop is CASSQGSRGRTGELFF. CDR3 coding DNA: TGTGCCAGCAGCCAAGGGTCCCGTGGTAGGACCGGGGAGCTGTTTTTT.

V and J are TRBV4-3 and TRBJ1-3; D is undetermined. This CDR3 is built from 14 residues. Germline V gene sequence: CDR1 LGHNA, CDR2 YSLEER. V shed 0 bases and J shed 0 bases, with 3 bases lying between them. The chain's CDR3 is CASSQEDSGNTIYF. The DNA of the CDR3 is TGCGCCAGCAGCCAAGAGGACTCTGGAAACACCATATATTTT.

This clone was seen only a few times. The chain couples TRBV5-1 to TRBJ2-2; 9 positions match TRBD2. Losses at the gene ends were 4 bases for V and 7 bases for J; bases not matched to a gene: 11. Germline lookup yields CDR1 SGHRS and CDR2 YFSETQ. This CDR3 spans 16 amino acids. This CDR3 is CASSPGGRGGLGELFF. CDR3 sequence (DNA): TGCGCCAGCAGCCCCGGCGGGCGGGGGGGCCTCGGGGAGCTGTTTTTT. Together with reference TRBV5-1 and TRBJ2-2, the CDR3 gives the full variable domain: KAGVTQTPRYLIKTRGQQVTLSCSPISGHRSVSWYQQTPGQGLQFLFEYFSETQRNKGNFPGRFSGRQFSNSRSEMNVSTLELGDSALYLCASSPGGRGGLGELFFGEGSRLTVL.

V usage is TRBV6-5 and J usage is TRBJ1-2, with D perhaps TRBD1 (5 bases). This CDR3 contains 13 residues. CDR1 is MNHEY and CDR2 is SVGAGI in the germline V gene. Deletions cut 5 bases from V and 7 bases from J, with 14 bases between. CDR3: CASSARGYSGYTF. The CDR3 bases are TGTGCCAGCAGTGCCCGGGGGTACAGTGGCTACACCTTC.

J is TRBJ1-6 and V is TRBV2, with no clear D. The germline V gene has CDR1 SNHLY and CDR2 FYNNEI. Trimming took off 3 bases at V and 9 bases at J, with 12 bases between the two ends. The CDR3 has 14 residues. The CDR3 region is CASSDHQTTSPLHF. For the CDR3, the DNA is TGTGCCAGCAGTGATCACCAGACGACTTCACCCCTCCACTTT.

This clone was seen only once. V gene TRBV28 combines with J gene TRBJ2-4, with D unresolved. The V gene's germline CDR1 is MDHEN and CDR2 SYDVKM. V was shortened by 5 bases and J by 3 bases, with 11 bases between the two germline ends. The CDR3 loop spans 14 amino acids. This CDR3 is CASSDNWGKNIQYF. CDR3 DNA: TGTGCCAGCAGTGATAATTGGGGCAAAAACATTCAGTACTTC.

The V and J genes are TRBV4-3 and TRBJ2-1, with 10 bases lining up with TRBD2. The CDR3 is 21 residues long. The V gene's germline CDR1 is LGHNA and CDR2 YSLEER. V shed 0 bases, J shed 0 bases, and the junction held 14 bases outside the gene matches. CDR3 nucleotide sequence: TGCGCCAGCAGCCAAGATCATCCGACTAGCGGGCTCTTAACCTCCTACAATGAGCAGTTCTTC. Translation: CASSQDHPTSGLLTSYNEQFF.

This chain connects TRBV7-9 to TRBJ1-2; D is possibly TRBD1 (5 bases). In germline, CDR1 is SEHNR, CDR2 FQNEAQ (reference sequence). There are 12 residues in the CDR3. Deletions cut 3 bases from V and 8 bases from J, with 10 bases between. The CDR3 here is CASSLGVGGYTF. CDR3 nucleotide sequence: TGTGCCAGCAGCTTGGGGGTGGGCGGCTACACCTTC.

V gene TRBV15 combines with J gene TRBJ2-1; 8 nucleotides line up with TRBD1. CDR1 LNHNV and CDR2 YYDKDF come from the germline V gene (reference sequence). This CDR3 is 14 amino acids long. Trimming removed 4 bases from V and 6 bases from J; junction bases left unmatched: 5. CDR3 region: CATSTGTGSNEQFF. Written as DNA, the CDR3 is TGTGCCACCAGCACCGGGACAGGAAGCAATGAGCAGTTCTTC.